The T cell receptor beta chain described here comes from a study of blood T cell repertoires in COVID-19. On the study more broadly: COVID-19 samples collected from the United States, Italy and Spain covered acute and convalescent phases. Sample material is recorded as cDNA or gDNA derived from T cells, B-cell-depleted T cells, or PBMCs.

This CDR3 region has 15 residues. Germline V lookup: CDR1 SGHRS, CDR2 YFSETQ. V lost 0 bases to trimming and J lost 5 bases; unmatched junction nucleotides: 3. Original analysis: Cell counts per sample came from amplifying reference gene primers. TCRdb keeps only in-frame clones here, not all; method: immunoSEQ multiplex PCR. Clone size and V and J calls were adopted from that table, with D and trimming inferred from the DNA. This table holds 52,000 or so clones, more than 90% found once. The chain has TRBV5-1 and TRBJ2-3; TRBD1 agrees at 10 bases. Material for sequencing was peripheral blood. The sequence was obtained from a man aged 50-59 years with acute or convalescent COVID-19. The CDR3: CASSLDGTGVDTQYF. CDR3 sequence (DNA): TGCGCCAGCAGCTTGGACGGGACAGGGGTAGATACGCAGTATTTT.